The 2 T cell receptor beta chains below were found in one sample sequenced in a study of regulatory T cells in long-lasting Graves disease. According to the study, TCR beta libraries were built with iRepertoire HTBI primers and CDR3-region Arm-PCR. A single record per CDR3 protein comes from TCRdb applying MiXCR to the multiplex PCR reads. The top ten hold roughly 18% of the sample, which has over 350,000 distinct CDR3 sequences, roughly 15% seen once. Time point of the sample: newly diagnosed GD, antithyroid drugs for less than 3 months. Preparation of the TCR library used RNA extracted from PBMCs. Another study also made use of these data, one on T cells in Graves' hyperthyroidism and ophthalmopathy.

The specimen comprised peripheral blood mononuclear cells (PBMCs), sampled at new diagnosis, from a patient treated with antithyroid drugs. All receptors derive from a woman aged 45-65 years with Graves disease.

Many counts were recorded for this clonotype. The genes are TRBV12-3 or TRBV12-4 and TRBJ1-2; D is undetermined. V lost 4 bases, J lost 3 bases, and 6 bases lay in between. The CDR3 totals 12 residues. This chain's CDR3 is CASSWGDYGYTF. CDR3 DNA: TGTGCCAGCAGTTGGGGTGACTATGGCTACACCTTC.

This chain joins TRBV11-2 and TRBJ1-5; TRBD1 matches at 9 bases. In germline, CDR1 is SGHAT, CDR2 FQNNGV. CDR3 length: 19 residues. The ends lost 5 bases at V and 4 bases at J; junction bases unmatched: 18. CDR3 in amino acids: CASSPSSTGGLGGNQPQHF. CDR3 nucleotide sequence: TGTGCCAGCAGCCCCTCGTCCACAGGGGGCTTGGGGGGAAATCAGCCCCAGCATTTT.